A single sample gave rise to the 3 T cell receptor beta chains below, sequenced in a study of blood T cell repertoires in COVID-19. The method was immunoSEQ multiplex PCR; TCRdb's version includes in-frame clones alone and lacks a portion of them. The table includes around 270,000 clones, roughly 89% detected once. Sequencing input: peripheral blood. The receptors originated from a man aged 25 to 40 with acute or convalescent COVID-19.

This sequence joins TRBV29-1 and TRBJ2-7; the D gene is possibly TRBD1 (6 bases). This CDR3 is built from 14 residues. Germline CDR1 reads SQVTM; CDR2 reads ANQGSEA. Trimming cost V 7 bases and J 6 bases, with 22 bases left between them. The CDR3 sequence: CSAGQSVEVGEQYF. In nucleotides, the CDR3 is TGCAGCGCCGGACAGTCGGTTGAGGTAGGCGAGCAGTACTTC.

This chain connects TRBV30 to TRBJ2-3; TRBD2 matches at 14 bases. There are 14 residues in the CDR3. Germline V gives CDR1 GTSNPN, CDR2 SVGIG (reference sequence). V lost 4 bases, J lost 4 bases, and 1 base stayed unmatched. CDR3 in amino acids: CAWMGLAGADTQYF. The CDR3 DNA reads TGTGCCTGGATGGGACTAGCGGGAGCAGATACGCAGTATTTT. The full variable domain, in which reference TRBV30 and TRBJ2-3 provide the parts outside the CDR3, is SQTIHQWPATLVQPVGSPLSLECTVEGTSNPNLYWYRQAAGRGLQLLFYSVGIGQISSEVPQNLSASRPQDRQFILSSKKLLLSDSGFYLCAWMGLAGADTQYFGPGTRLTVL.

The chain is built from TRBV24-1 and TRBJ2-1; D call uncertain. With 4 bases removed from V and 7 bases from J, the gap between germline ends came to 16 bases. This CDR3 comprises 15 residues. The germline CDR1 and CDR2 sequences are KGHDR and SFDVKD. CDR3: CATSEASEVRNEQFF. CDR3 in DNA: TGTGCCACCAGTGAGGCTAGTGAGGTTAGGAATGAGCAGTTCTTC.